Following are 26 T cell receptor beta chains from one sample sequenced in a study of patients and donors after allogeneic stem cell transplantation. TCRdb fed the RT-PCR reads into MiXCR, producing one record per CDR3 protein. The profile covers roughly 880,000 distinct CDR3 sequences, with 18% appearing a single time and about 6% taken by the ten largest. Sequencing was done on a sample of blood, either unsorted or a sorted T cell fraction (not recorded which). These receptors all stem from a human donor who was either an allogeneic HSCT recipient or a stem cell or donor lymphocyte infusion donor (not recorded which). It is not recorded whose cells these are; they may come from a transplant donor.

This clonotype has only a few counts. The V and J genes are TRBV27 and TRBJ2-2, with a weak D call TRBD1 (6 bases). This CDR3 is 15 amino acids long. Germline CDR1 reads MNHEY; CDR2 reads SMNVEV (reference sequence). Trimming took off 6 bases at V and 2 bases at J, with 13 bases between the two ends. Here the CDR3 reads CASRVTRGNTGELFF. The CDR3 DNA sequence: TGTGCCAGCAGAGTCACCAGGGGAAACACCGGGGAGCTGTTTTTT.

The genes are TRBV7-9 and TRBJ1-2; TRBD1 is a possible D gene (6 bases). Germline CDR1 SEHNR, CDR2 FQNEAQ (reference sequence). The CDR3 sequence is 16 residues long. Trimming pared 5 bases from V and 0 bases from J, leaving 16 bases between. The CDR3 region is CASSHMDSPSNYGYTF. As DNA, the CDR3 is TGTGCCAGCAGCCATATGGACAGCCCCTCTAACTATGGCTACACCTTC.

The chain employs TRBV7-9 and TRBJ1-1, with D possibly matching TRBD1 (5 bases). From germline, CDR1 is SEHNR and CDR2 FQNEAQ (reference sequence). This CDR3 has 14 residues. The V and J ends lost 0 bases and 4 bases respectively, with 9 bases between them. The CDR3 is CASSLATGVTEAFF. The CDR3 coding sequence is TGTGCCAGCAGCTTAGCGACGGGGGTCACTGAAGCTTTCTTT. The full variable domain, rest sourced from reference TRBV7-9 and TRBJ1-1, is DTGVSQNPRHKITKRGQNVTFRCDPISEHNRLYWYRQTLGQGPEFLTYFQNEAQLEKSRLLSDRFSAERPKGSFSTLEIQRTEQGDSAMYLCASSLATGVTEAFFGQGTRLTVV.

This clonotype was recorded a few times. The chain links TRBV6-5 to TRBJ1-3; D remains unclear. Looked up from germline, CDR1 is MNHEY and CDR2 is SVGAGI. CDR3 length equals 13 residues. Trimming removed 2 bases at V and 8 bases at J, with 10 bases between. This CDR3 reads CASSYVGGDTIYF. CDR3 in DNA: TGTGCCAGCAGTTACGTGGGTGGGGACACCATATATTTT.

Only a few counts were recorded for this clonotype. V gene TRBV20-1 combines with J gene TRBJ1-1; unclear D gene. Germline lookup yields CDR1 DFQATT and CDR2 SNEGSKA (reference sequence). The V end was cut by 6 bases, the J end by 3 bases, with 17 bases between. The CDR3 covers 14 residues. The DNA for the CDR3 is TGCAGTGCCCCGAAGCAGTCCCAGGACACTGAAGCTTTCTTT. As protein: CSAPKQSQDTEAFF.

CDR3 nucleotides: TGTGCCAGCAGCCCTGTGGGTAGCGGTAACACCGGGGAGCTGTTTTTT. Protein: CASSPVGSGNTGELFF. The rearrangement uses TRBV7-9 and TRBJ2-2, with a tentative D call TRBD2 (6 bases). Trimming stripped 5 bases from V and 2 bases from J, with 15 bases between. The germline V gene has CDR1 SEHNR and CDR2 FQNEAQ (reference sequence). The CDR3 is 16 residues long. The full variable domain, in which reference TRBV7-9 and TRBJ2-2 provide the parts outside the CDR3, is DTGVSQNPRHKITKRGQNVTFRCDPISEHNRLYWYRQTLGQGPEFLTYFQNEAQLEKSRLLSDRFSAERPKGSFSTLEIQRTEQGDSAMYLCASSPVGSGNTGELFFGEGSRLTVL.

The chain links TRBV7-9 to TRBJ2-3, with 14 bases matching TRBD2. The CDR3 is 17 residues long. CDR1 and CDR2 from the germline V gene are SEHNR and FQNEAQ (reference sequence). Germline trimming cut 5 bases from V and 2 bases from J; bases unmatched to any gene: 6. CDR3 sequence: CASSPGTSGSTTDTQYF. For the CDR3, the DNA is TGTGCCAGCAGCCCAGGGACTAGCGGGAGTACCACAGATACGCAGTATTTT.

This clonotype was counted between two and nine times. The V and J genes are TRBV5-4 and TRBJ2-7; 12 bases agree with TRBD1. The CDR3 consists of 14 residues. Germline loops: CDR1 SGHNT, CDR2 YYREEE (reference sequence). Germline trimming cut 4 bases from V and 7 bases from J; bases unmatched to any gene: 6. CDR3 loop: CASSLGTGGGEQYF. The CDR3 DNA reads TGTGCCAGCAGCCTTGGGACAGGGGGCGGTGAGCAGTACTTC.

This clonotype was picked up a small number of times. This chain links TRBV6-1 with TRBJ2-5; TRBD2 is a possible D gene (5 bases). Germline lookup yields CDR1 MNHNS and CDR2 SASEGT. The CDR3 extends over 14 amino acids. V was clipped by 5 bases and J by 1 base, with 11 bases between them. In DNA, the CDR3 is TGTGCCAGCAGTCCGCCCGGGGTCCAAGAGACCCAGTACTTC. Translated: CASSPPGVQETQYF.

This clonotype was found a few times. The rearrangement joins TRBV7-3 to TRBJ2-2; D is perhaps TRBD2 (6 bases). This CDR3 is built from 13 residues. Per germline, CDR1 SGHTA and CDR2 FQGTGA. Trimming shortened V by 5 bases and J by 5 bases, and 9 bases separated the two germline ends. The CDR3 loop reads CASSPTRTGELFF. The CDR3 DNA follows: TGTGCCAGCAGCCCGACTAGAACCGGGGAGCTGTTTTTT.

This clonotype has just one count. The CDR3 sequence: CASSQEGVEYNEQFF. CDR3 DNA sequence: TGCGCCAGCAGCCAAGAGGGGGTAGAATACAATGAGCAGTTCTTC. This chain links TRBV4-3 with TRBJ2-1; D may match TRBD1 or TRBD2 (5 bases each). V dropped 0 bases and J dropped 4 bases, with 10 bases sitting between them. The CDR3 loop spans 15 amino acids. From germline, CDR1 is LGHNA and CDR2 YSLEER.

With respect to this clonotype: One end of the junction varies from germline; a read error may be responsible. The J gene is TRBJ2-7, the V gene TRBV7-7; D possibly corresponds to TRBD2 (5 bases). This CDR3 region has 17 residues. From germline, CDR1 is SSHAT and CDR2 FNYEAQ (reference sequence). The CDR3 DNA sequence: TGTGCTAGCAGCTTAGGAGGCGGTTTAGGCAGCTCCTACGAGCAGTACTTC. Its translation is CASSLGGGLGSSYEQYF.

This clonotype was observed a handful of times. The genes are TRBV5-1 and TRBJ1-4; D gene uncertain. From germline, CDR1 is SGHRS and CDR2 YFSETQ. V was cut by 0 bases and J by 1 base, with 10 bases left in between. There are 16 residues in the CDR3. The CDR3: CASSLGLRETNEKLFF. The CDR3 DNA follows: TGCGCCAGCAGCTTGGGACTACGGGAAACTAATGAAAAACTGTTTTTT.

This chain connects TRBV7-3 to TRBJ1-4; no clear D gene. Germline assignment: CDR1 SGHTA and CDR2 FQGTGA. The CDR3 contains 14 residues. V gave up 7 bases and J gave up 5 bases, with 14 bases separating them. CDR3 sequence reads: CASIHPPRNEKLFF. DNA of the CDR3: TGTGCCAGCATCCACCCCCCGAGGAATGAAAAACTGTTTTTT.

CDR3: CSVAPQSSYEQYF. As DNA, the CDR3 is TGCAGCGTCGCTCCTCAGAGCTCCTACGAGCAGTACTTC. The rearrangement uses TRBV29-1 and TRBJ2-7; D is ambiguous. This CDR3 has 13 residues. Germline CDR1 reads SQVTM; CDR2 reads ANQGSEA. The V gene lost 6 bases and the J gene lost 0 bases, with 12 bases spanning the gap.

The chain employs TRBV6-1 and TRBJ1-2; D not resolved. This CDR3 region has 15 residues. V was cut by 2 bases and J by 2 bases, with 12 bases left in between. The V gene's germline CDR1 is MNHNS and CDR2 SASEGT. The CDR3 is CASSEYGGENYGYTF. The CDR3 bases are TGTGCCAGCAGTGAATATGGCGGGGAAAACTATGGCTACACCTTC.

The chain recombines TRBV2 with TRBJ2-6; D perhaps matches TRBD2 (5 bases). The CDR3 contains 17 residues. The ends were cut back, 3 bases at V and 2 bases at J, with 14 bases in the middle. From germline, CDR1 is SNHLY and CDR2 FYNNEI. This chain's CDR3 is CASSDSRVLAGANVLTF. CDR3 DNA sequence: TGTGCCAGCAGTGATTCGAGGGTTCTGGCTGGGGCCAACGTCCTGACTTTC.

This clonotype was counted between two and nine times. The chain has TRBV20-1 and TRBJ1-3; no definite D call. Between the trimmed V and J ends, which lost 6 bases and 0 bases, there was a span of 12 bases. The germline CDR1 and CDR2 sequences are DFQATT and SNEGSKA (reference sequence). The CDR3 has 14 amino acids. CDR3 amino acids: CSADGRNSGNTIYF. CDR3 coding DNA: TGCAGTGCGGACGGTCGGAACTCTGGAAACACCATATATTTT.

Here the CDR3 reads CASSLEDRGLYGYTF. The CDR3 DNA sequence: TGTGCCAGCAGTTTGGAGGACAGGGGACTTTATGGCTACACCTTC. The chain joins TRBV27 to TRBJ1-2; 9 nucleotides match TRBD1. Germline assignment: CDR1 MNHEY and CDR2 SMNVEV (reference sequence). This CDR3 comprises 15 residues. Trimming took 3 bases from V and 5 from J; bases not matched to a gene: 7.

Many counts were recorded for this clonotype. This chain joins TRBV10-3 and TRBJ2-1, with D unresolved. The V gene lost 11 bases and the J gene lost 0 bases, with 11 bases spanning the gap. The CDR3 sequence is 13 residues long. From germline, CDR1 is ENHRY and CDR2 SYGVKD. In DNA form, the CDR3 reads TGTGCCTCGGCTCCGAGCTCCTACAATGAGCAGTTCTTC. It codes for CASAPSSYNEQFF.

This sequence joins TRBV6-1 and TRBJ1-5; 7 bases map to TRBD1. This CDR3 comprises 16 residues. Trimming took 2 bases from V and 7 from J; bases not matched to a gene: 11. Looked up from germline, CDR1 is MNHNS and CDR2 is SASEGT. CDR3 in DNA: TGTGCCAGCAGTGAATACCGACAGGGAAGGGGACAGCCCCAGCATTTT. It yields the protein CASSEYRQGRGQPQHF.

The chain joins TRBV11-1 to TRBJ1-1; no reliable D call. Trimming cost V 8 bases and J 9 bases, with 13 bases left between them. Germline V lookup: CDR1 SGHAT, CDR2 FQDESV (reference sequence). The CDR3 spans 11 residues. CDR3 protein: CASGHGGKAFF. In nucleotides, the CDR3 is TGTGCCAGCGGGCATGGAGGGAAAGCTTTCTTT.

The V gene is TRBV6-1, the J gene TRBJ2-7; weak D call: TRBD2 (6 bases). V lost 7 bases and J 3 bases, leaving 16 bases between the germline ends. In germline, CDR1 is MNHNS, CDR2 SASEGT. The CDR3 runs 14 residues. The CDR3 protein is CASTPGEVIYEQYF. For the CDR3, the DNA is TGTGCCAGCACACCCGGGGAGGTAATCTACGAGCAGTACTTC.

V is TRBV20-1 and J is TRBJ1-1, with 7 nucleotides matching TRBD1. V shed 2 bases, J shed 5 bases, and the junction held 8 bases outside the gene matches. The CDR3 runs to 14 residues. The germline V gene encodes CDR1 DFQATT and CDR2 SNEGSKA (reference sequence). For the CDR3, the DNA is TGCAGTGCTAGACTGACAGGGTTGGGAACTGAAGCTTTCTTT. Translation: CSARLTGLGTEAFF.

CDR3 sequence (DNA): TGTGCCAGCAACCGAAATGTTCCGGGCCTCCCGAACATTCAGTACTTC. Residues: CASNRNVPGLPNIQYF. The rearrangement uses TRBV6-2 or TRBV6-3 and TRBJ2-4; D not certain. The CDR3 runs to 16 residues. Between the trimmed V and J ends, which lost 7 bases and 7 bases, there was a span of 23 bases. The V gene's germline CDR1 is MNHEY and CDR2 SVGEGT.

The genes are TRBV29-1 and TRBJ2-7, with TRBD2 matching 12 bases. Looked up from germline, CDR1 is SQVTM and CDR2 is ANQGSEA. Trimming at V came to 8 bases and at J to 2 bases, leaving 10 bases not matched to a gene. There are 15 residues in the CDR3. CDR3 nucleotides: TGCAGCTCCTGGACTAGCGGGGCGGGAGCCTACGAGCAGTACTTC. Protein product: CSSWTSGAGAYEQYF.